The entry that follows covers one TCR beta chain sequence. What it binds is not known. These data originate in a study of OX40 agonist ivuxolimab in advanced cancers. For the study at large: Averaging 60 years in age, with a range of roughly 23 to 80, the cohort was 82.7% male.

The germline CDR1 and CDR2 sequences are SEHNR and FQNEAQ (reference sequence). The CDR3 loop spans 13 amino acids. V lost 6 bases to trimming and J lost 7 bases, with 10 bases between them. Broader study findings: It was not determined which antigens were specifically recognized by the peripheral T cells that had undergone clonal expansion.

The repertoire was sequenced with immunoSEQ multiplex PCR; TCRdb's copy has only in-frame clones and lacks some. The top ten hold roughly 7.5% of the sample, which has about 40,000 clones, around 82% seen once. This receptor was taken from an adult with an advanced solid tumor such as melanoma, head and neck, liver or kidney cancer. The chain joins TRBV7-9 to TRBJ1-6; D is uncertain. The specimen was CD4+ or CD8+ T cells sorted from blood, collected in a trial of the OX40 agonist ivuxolimab. The CDR3 bases are TGTGCCAGCAGTTATGACCGAAATTCACCCCTCCACTTT. As protein: CASSYDRNSPLHF.